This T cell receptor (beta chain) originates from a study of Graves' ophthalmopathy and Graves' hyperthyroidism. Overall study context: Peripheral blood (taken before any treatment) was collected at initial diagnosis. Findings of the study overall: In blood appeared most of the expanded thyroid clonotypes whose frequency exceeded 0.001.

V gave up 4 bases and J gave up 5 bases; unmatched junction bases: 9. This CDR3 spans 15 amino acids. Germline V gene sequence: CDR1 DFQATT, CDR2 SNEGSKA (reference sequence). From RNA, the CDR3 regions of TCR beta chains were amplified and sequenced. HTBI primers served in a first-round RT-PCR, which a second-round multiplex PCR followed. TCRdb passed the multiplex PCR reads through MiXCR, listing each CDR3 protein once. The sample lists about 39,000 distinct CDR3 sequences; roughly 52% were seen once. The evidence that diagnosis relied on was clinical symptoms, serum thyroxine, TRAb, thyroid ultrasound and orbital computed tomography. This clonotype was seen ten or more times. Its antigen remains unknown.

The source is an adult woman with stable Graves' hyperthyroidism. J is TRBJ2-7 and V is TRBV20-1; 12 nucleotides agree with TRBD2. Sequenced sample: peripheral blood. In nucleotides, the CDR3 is TGCAGTGCTACCGGGACTAGCGGGCCCGTAGACGAGCAGTACTTC. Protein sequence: CSATGTSGPVDEQYF.